Only a few counts were recorded for the clone carrying this T cell receptor beta chain. The antigen is unknown. No progression to ophthalmopathy during 18 months of follow-up defined stable disease. This sample was taken from a study of T cells in Graves' hyperthyroidism and ophthalmopathy. Overall study: Before treatment of any kind, peripheral blood was taken at initial diagnosis. Whole-study results and caveats: The blood repertoire included most of the expanded thyroid clonotypes above 0.001. Model predictions of ophthalmopathy came a median 6.5 months before onset.

Germline CDR1 MNHEY, CDR2 SVGAGI. The CDR3 spans 16 residues. With 2 bases removed from V and 5 bases from J, the gap between germline ends came to 15 bases. It was RNA transcripts that yielded the amplified TCR beta CDR3 regions. First-round RT-PCR of the TCR CDR3 relied on the HTBI primer set. MiXCR, applied by TCRdb to the multiplex PCR reads, yields one record per CDR3 protein. The data show about 690,000 distinct CDR3 sequences, 17% seen once. V usage is TRBV6-5 and J usage is TRBJ1-4; a weak D match, TRBD1 (5 bases). Material: blood. The clonotype originates from a man aged 45-65 years with Graves' hyperthyroidism. The CDR3 loop is CASSYGLGQVNEKLFF. The CDR3 bases are TGTGCCAGCAGTTACGGATTAGGACAAGTCAATGAAAAACTGTTTTTT.